What follows are 7 T cell receptor beta chains derived from one specimen sequenced in a study of T cell responses to AZD1222 COVID-19 vaccine. Profiled with immunoSEQ multiplex PCR; TCRdb holds only in-frame clones, not every one. The sample has 150,000 or so clones; 90% are singletons. The material was peripheral blood, obtained on day 0 of AZD1222 vaccination. The receptor set was obtained from an adult in good health.

The V gene is TRBV12-3 or TRBV12-4, the J gene TRBJ1-6; D is undetermined. The ends were cut back, 5 bases at V and 9 bases at J, with 8 bases in the middle. The CDR3 spans 12 residues. The CDR3 sequence is CASSLMSSPLHF. The CDR3 DNA reads TGTGCCAGCAGTCTCATGAGTTCACCCCTCCACTTT.

The V call is TRBV19, the J call TRBJ2-1, with a weak D call TRBD2 (7 bases). Germline V lookup: CDR1 LNHDA, CDR2 SQIVND (reference sequence). The CDR3 spans 14 residues. V was shortened by 11 bases and J by 3 bases, with 17 bases between the two germline ends. The CDR3 spells CAREGEGLYNEQFF. As DNA, the CDR3 is TGTGCCCGAGAGGGGGAGGGCCTCTACAATGAGCAGTTCTTC.

The sample holds one count of this clone. The chain is built from TRBV7-9 and TRBJ1-1; no firm D call. Germline assignment: CDR1 SEHNR and CDR2 FQNEAQ (reference sequence). Trimming cost V 3 bases and J 8 bases, with 19 bases left between them. There are 15 residues in the CDR3. CDR3 coding DNA: TGTGCCAGCAGCTTTACCGGGCCCACGGGGAGGGAAGCTTTCTTT. Its translation is CASSFTGPTGREAFF. Combining the CDR3 with reference TRBV7-9 and TRBJ1-1 gives the whole variable domain DTGVSQNPRHKITKRGQNVTFRCDPISEHNRLYWYRQTLGQGPEFLTYFQNEAQLEKSRLLSDRFSAERPKGSFSTLEIQRTEQGDSAMYLCASSFTGPTGREAFFGQGTRLTVV.

The chain joins TRBV9 to TRBJ2-1; perhaps TRBD1 as D (6 bases). Germline CDR1 SGDLS, CDR2 YYNGEE. Between the trimmed V and J ends, which lost 0 bases and 2 bases, there was a span of 12 bases. The length of the CDR3 is 16 residues. This CDR3 is CASSVGTDLTYNEQFF. The DNA for the CDR3 is TGTGCCAGCAGCGTAGGGACAGACCTTACCTACAATGAGCAGTTCTTC.

A few counts support this clone. V and J are TRBV7-2 and TRBJ1-1, with D possibly being TRBD1 (5 bases). In germline, CDR1 is SGHTA, CDR2 FQGNSA. The CDR3 covers 13 residues. The V and J ends lost 5 bases and 4 bases respectively, with 11 bases between them. DNA of the CDR3: TGTGCCAGCAGCCCCGACAGTATCACTGAAGCTTTCTTT. It yields the protein CASSPDSITEAFF.

V gene TRBV20-1 combines with J gene TRBJ2-1; no clear D. Germline V lookup: CDR1 DFQATT, CDR2 SNEGSKA (reference sequence). The CDR3 consists of 12 residues. Trimming took off 3 bases at V and 6 bases at J, with 9 bases between the two ends. The CDR3 region is CSASRLGNEQFF. CDR3 nucleotides: TGCAGTGCTAGTCGTCTAGGCAATGAGCAGTTCTTC.

This clone was seen a handful of times. The V and J genes are TRBV7-2 and TRBJ1-2; D uncertain. The CDR3 has 14 residues. Between the trimmed V and J ends, which lost 3 bases and 8 bases, there was a span of 16 bases. Germline CDR1 and CDR2: SGHTA and FQGNSA. The CDR3 is CASSFESGRGGYTF. Written as DNA, the CDR3 is TGTGCCAGCAGCTTTGAATCGGGAAGAGGGGGCTACACCTTC.